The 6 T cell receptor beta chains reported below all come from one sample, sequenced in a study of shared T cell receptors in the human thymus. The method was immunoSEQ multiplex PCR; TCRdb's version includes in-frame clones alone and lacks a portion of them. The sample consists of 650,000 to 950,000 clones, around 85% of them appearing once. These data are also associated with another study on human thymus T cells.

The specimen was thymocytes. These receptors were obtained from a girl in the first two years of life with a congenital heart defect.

The CDR3 DNA sequence: TGTGCCAGCAGCACGTACGGACAGGCGGAGAAGCAGTACTTC. It codes for CASSTYGQAEKQYF. The rearrangement links TRBV25-1 to TRBJ2-7; 7 positions agree with TRBD1. The CDR3 contains 14 residues. The germline gives CDR1 MGHDK, CDR2 SYGVNS. The V and J ends lost 6 bases and 8 bases, in that order; junction bases with no gene match: 13.

CDR3 in DNA: TGCGCCAGCAGCTTGGGAATAACACGGGACAGTGGGACTGAAGCTTTCTTT. It translates to CASSLGITRDSGTEAFF. The V gene is TRBV5-1, the J gene TRBJ1-1; 7 positions match TRBD1. Germline V gives CDR1 SGHRS, CDR2 YFSETQ. V lost 0 bases and J lost 5; bases outside the gene matches: 13. The length of the CDR3 is 17 residues.

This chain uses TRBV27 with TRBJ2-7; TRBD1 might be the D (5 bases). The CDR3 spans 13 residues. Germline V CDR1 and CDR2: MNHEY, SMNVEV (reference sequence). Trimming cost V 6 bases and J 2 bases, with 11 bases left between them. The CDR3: CASRQDATYEQYF. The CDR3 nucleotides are TGTGCCAGCAGACAGGATGCTACCTACGAGCAGTACTTC.

The CDR3: CASSDIAGSSTDTQYF. In DNA, the CDR3 is TGCGCCAGCAGTGATATAGCGGGGAGTAGCACAGATACGCAGTATTTT. J is TRBJ2-3 and V is TRBV5-1; 8 nucleotides agree with TRBD2. V dropped 5 bases and J dropped 0; count of bases not matched to a gene: 8. Germline CDR1 SGHRS, CDR2 YFSETQ. There are 16 residues in the CDR3.

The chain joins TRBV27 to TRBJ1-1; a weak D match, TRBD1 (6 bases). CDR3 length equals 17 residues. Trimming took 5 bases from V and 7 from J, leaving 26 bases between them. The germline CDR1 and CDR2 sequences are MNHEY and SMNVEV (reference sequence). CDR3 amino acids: CASSPRGGGAIDGEAFF. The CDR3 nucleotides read TGTGCCAGCAGTCCCAGAGGGGGGGGCGCGATAGATGGTGAAGCTTTCTTT.

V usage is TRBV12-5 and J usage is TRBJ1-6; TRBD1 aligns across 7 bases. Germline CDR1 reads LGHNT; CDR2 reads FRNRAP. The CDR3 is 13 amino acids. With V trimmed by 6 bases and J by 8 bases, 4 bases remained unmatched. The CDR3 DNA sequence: TGTGCTAGTGGGGGGGACAGACATTCACCCCTCCACTTT. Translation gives CASGGDRHSPLHF.